The 15 T cell receptor beta chains below were found in one sample sequenced in a study of shared clonotypes between healthy human individuals. Terminally differentiated effector memory CD45RA+ cells were excluded by CCR7 positive selection of CD45RO-negative cells. Profiling relied on immunoSEQ multiplex PCR, and the TCRdb table lists in-frame clones only, not all of them. The sample lists hundreds of thousands of clones; about 96% were seen once. Sequencing input: naive CD8+ T cells sorted from blood. These TCRs come from a woman younger than 45 in good health.

The chain carries TRBV28 and TRBJ2-7, with D possibly matching TRBD1 (5 bases). The CDR3 contains 17 residues. Trimming took off 4 bases at V and 2 bases at J, with 21 bases between the two ends. Germline-derived CDR1 and CDR2 are MDHEN and SYDVKM. CDR3 coding DNA: TGTGCCAGCAGTTCCCCCTTGGGCAGGGATGAAACCTACGAGCAGTACTTC. Translating it yields CASSSPLGRDETYEQYF.

This clone was observed once. The chain has TRBV27 and TRBJ2-1, with D perhaps matching TRBD1 (6 bases). The V and J ends lost 6 bases and 4 bases respectively, with 19 bases between them. This CDR3 comprises 16 residues. Looked up from germline, CDR1 is MNHEY and CDR2 is SMNVEV (reference sequence). This CDR3 reads CASSFGSGARYNEQFF. The CDR3 DNA is TGTGCCAGCAGCTTCGGTTCAGGGGCGAGGTACAATGAGCAGTTCTTC.

The gene calls are TRBV19 and TRBJ2-7, with 9 bases fitting TRBD2. Germline CDR1 is LNHDA and CDR2 is SQIVND (reference sequence). After removal of 5 bases from V and 7 bases from J, the junction contained 9 bases not matched to a gene. The CDR3 has 14 residues. The DNA of the CDR3 is TGTGCCAGTAGTGCGCGGGAGGGCCAAGGGGAGCAGTACTTC. Encoded protein: CASSAREGQGEQYF.

This rearrangement joins TRBV28 to TRBJ2-1; tentatively, D is TRBD1 (7 bases). CDR1 MDHEN and CDR2 SYDVKM come from the germline V gene. Trimming cost V 3 bases and J 3 bases, with 18 bases left between them. This CDR3 is 17 amino acids long. CDR3 loop: CASSFRSGGIYYNEQFF. As DNA, the CDR3 is TGTGCCAGCAGTTTCCGCTCAGGGGGGATTTACTACAATGAGCAGTTCTTC.

This chain links TRBV2 with TRBJ2-7; no clear D. The CDR3 loop spans 13 amino acids. CDR1 is SNHLY and CDR2 is FYNNEI in the germline V gene. The germline V and J ends were trimmed by 1 base and 5 bases, with 9 bases remaining between them. DNA of the CDR3: TGTGCCAGCAGTGAAGGTCAGCCCCACGAGCAGTACTTC. Protein: CASSEGQPHEQYF.

The chain uses TRBV5-4 and TRBJ1-2; 9 bases align to TRBD1. The germline V gene has CDR1 SGHNT and CDR2 YYREEE (reference sequence). The CDR3 loop spans 16 amino acids. Trimming at V came to 0 bases and at J to 8 bases, leaving 11 bases not matched to a gene. CDR3 sequence reads: CASSLVTGGGVGGYTF. The CDR3 bases are TGTGCCAGCAGCTTGGTCACAGGGGGCGGCGTCGGAGGCTACACCTTC.

CDR3 in amino acids: CASSFNRDYYNEQFF. DNA for the CDR3: TGTGCCAGCAGTTTTAACCGGGACTACTACAATGAGCAGTTCTTC. The chain combines TRBV28 with TRBJ2-1; 7 nucleotides align to TRBD2. V gave up 3 bases and J gave up 3 bases; unmatched junction bases: 5. The CDR3 length is 15 residues. Germline CDR1 is MDHEN and CDR2 is SYDVKM.

J is TRBJ2-7 and V is TRBV11-2; D is uncertain. The CDR3 is made up of 13 amino acids. V was shortened by 5 bases and J by 3 bases, with 11 bases between the two germline ends. The germline gives CDR1 SGHAT, CDR2 FQNNGV. The CDR3 sequence is CASSVGPDYEQYF. Written as DNA, the CDR3 is TGTGCCAGCAGCGTCGGGCCCGACTACGAGCAGTACTTC.

Only one count was recorded for this clone. The chain carries TRBV15 and TRBJ1-5, with D possibly being TRBD1 (6 bases). Germline loops: CDR1 LNHNV, CDR2 YYDKDF (reference sequence). The CDR3 has 14 amino acids. V shed 11 bases and J shed 0 bases, with 14 bases lying between them. CDR3 residues: CAEPGADSNQPQHF. Written as DNA, the CDR3 is TGTGCCGAACCAGGGGCGGATAGCAATCAGCCCCAGCATTTT.

This chain links TRBV6-5 with TRBJ1-1; no firm D call. This CDR3 spans 14 amino acids. In germline, CDR1 is MNHEY, CDR2 SVGAGI. V dropped 0 bases and J dropped 5 bases, with 10 bases sitting between them. CDR3 sequence (DNA): TGTGCCAGCAGTTACTCGGAGGGATGGACTGAAGCTTTCTTT. Translating gives CASSYSEGWTEAFF.

This clone was detected only once. DNA for the CDR3: TGTGCCAGCAGTTTAGTGGGACAGGGGACCGCCGAGCAGTACTTC. Its translation: CASSLVGQGTAEQYF. The J gene is TRBJ2-7, the V gene TRBV27; 10 bases fit TRBD1. CDR3 length: 15 amino acids. From germline, CDR1 is MNHEY and CDR2 SMNVEV (reference sequence). V was clipped by 2 bases and J by 6 bases; unmatched bases: 7.

This sequence joins TRBV14 and TRBJ2-4; maybe TRBD1 (7 bases). The V gene lost 1 base and the J gene lost 2 bases, with 15 bases spanning the gap. CDR1 is SGHDN and CDR2 is FVKESK in the germline V gene. This CDR3 is 17 amino acids long. The CDR3 DNA reads TGTGCCAGCAGCCAAGGACAGGGAGGCGAGTCCAAAAACATTCAGTACTTC. As protein: CASSQGQGGESKNIQYF.

This rearrangement joins TRBV7-9 to TRBJ2-5; possibly TRBD1 for D (6 bases). Germline values: CDR1 SEHNR, CDR2 FQNEAQ (reference sequence). Trimming removed 0 bases at V and 0 bases at J, with 8 bases between. CDR3 size: 15 residues. The CDR3 reads CASSLAWTDQETQYF. The CDR3 DNA reads as TGTGCCAGCAGCTTAGCGTGGACAGACCAAGAGACCCAGTACTTC.

In the case of this clone: This specimen includes other DNA sequences encoding the same CDR3. The V and J genes are TRBV19 and TRBJ2-7; 7 nucleotides align to TRBD2. The CDR3 is made up of 14 amino acids. The V gene end was trimmed by 9 bases and the J gene end by 0 bases; junction bases not matched to a gene: 8. Germline V gene data show CDR1 as LNHDA and CDR2 as SQIVND (reference sequence). CDR3 bases: TGTGCCAGCTCCCCGGGAGGTAGCTCCTACGAGCAGTACTTC. This encodes CASSPGGSSYEQYF.

This rearrangement joins TRBV28 to TRBJ1-4, with D unresolved. CDR3 length: 13 residues. Germline CDR1 reads MDHEN; CDR2 reads SYDVKM. Trimming left V 4 bases short and J 5 bases short, with 8 bases between. DNA of the CDR3: TGTGCCAGCAGTTCAGACTACAATGAAAAACTGTTTTTT. Translating it yields CASSSDYNEKLFF.